This T cell receptor (beta chain) was documented in a study of cytomegalovirus exposure and HLA in healthy donors. Across the study: In a previous analysis, some 110 million unique TCR beta sequences were found from 150 million to 200 million T cells.

Healthy bone marrow donors made up the donors. Study results and caveats: According to the study, 150 to 200 TCR beta chains were cytomegalovirus-associated. Information on immune exposure was restricted to one variable (CMV serostatus).

13 Jbeta primers and 60 Vbeta primers were used for the PCR. Clones were read by immunoSEQ multiplex PCR, and TCRdb kept only the in-frame ones, dropping some. The sample records approximately 170,000 clones, approximately 84% being singletons. Notes on this clone: Its target is not known.

The sample consisted of PBMCs. This TCR was recovered from a woman between 40 and 50 years old in good health and CMV-seropositive.

CDR3 in amino acids: CASSQARQGSRIGYF. The CDR3 DNA follows: TGTGCCAGCAGCCAAGCTCGACAGGGATCCCGAATCGGGTACTTC. The rearrangement links TRBV6-1 to TRBJ2-7, with 7 bases identical to TRBD1. Per germline, CDR1 MNHNS and CDR2 SASEGT. V gave up 6 bases and J gave up 12 bases; unmatched junction bases: 20. CDR3 length equals 15 residues.